The sequence of this T cell receptor (beta chain) was determined in a study of shared clonotypes between healthy human individuals. The V gene's germline CDR1 is SQVTM and CDR2 ANQGSEA. Deletions cut 4 bases from V and 0 bases from J, with 7 bases between. The CDR3 contains 13 residues. The sample holds one count of this clone. Every immunoSEQ plate was one replicate of a subset's evenly spread DNA. Unsorted PBMCs provided DNA that was sequenced on ten immunoSEQ deep assay plates. Data came from immunoSEQ multiplex PCR; TCRdb stores just in-frame clones and leaves some out. The sample consists of 450,000 or so clones, approximately 71% of them appearing once. Donors comprised healthy HIV-negative adults lacking recent acute infections or vaccinations.

The rearrangement uses TRBV29-1 and TRBJ1-3, with TRBD1 as a possible D gene (5 bases). Sequencing used PBMCs. The sequence came from a woman in her thirties or forties in good health. Some clones in this sample may be carry-over from other donors' samples. CDR3 in amino acids: CSVGTSSGNTIYF. CDR3 DNA: TGCAGCGTTGGGACAAGCTCTGGAAACACCATATATTTT.